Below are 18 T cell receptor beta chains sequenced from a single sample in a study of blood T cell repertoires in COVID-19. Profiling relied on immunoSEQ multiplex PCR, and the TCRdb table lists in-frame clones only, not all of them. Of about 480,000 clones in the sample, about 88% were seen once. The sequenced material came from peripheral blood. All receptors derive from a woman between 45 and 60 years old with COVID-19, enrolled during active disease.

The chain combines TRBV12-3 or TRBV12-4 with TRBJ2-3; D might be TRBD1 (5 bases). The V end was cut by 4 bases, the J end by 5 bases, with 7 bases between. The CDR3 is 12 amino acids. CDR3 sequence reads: CASSSGQDTQYF. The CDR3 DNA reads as TGTGCCAGCAGTTCCGGACAAGATACGCAGTATTTT.

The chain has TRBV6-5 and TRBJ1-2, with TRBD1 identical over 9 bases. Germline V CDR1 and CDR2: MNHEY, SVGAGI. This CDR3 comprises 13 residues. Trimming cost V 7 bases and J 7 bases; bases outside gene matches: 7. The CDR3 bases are TGTGCCAGCATCGGGACAGGGTTAAGTGGCTACACCTTC. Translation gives CASIGTGLSGYTF.

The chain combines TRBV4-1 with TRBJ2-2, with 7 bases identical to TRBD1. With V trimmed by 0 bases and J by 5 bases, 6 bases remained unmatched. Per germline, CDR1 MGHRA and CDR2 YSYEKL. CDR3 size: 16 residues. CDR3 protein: CASSQDRDSTTGELFF. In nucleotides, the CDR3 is TGCGCCAGCAGCCAAGACCGGGACAGTACTACCGGGGAGCTGTTTTTT.

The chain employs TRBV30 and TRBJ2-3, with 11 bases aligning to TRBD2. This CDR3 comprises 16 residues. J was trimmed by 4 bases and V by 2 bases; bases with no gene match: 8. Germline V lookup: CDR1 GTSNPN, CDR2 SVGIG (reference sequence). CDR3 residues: CAWSLGSGGAPDTQYF. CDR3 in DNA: TGTGCCTGGAGTCTGGGTAGCGGGGGGGCACCAGATACGCAGTATTTT.

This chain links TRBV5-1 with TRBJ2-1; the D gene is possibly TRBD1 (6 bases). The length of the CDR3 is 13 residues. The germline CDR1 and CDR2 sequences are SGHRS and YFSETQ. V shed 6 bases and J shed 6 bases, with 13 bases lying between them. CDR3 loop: CASTIGQSNEQFF. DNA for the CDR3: TGCGCCAGCACCATAGGACAGTCCAATGAGCAGTTCTTC.

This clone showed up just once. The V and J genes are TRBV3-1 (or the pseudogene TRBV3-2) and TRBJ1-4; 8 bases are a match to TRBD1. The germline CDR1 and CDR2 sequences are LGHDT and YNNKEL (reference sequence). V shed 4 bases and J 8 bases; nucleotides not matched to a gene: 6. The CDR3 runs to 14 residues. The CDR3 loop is CASSPWGDREKLFF. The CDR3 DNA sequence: TGTGCCAGCAGCCCATGGGGGGACAGGGAAAAACTGTTTTTT.

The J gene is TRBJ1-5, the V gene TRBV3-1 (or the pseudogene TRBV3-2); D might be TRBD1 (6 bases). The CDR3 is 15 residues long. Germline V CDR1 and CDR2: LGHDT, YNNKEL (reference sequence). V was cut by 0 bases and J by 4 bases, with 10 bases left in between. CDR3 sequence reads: CASSQDTTGNQPQHF. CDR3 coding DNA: TGTGCCAGCAGCCAAGATACGACAGGTAATCAGCCCCAGCATTTT.

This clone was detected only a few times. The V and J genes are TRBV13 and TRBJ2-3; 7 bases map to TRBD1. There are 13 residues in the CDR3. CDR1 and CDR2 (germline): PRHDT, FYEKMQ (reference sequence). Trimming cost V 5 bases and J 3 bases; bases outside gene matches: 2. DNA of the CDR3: TGTGCCAGCAGCCCGACAGGGACAGATACGCAGTATTTT. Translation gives CASSPTGTDTQYF.

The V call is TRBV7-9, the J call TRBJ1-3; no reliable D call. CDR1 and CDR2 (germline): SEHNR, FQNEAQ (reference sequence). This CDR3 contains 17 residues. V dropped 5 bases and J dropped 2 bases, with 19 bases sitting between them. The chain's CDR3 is CASSASLDPAAGNTIYF. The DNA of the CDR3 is TGTGCCAGCAGCGCCTCCCTTGACCCGGCGGCTGGAAACACCATATATTTT.

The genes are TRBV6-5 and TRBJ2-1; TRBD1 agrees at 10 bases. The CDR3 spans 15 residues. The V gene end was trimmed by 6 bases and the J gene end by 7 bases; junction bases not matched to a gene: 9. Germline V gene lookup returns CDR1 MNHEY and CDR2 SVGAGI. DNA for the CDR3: TGTGCCAGCAGCCAGACAGGGGGCTTTGAAAATGAGCAGTTCTTC. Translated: CASSQTGGFENEQFF.

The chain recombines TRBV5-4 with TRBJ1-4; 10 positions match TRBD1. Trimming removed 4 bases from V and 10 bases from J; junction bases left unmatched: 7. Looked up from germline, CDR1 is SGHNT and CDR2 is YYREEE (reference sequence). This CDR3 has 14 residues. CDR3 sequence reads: CASSLGQGTGKLFF. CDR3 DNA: TGTGCCAGCAGCCTGGGACAGGGGACGGGAAAACTGTTTTTT.

CDR3 nucleotide sequence: TGTGCCAGCAGCCCCCCGGTATCCCCGGACAGGGGGGTTACCTTC. The encoded protein is CASSPPVSPDRGVTF. This chain connects TRBV11-2 to TRBJ1-2; 10 bases align to TRBD1. The germline gives CDR1 SGHAT, CDR2 FQNNGV. The CDR3 covers 15 residues. V lost 5 bases to trimming and J lost 14 bases; unmatched junction nucleotides: 17. Drawing the rest from reference TRBV11-2 and TRBJ1-2, the complete variable domain is EAGVAQSPRYKIIEKRQSVAFWCNPISGHATLYWYQQILGQGPKLLIQFQNNGVVDDSQLPKDRFSAERLKGVDSTLKIQPAKLEDSAVYLCASSPPVSPDRGVTFGSGTRLTVV.

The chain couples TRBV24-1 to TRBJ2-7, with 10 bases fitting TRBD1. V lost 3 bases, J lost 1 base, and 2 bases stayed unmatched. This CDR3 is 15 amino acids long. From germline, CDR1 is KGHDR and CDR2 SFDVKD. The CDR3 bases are TGTGCCACCAGTGATCGGGACAGGGGATCCTACGAGCAGTACTTC. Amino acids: CATSDRDRGSYEQYF.

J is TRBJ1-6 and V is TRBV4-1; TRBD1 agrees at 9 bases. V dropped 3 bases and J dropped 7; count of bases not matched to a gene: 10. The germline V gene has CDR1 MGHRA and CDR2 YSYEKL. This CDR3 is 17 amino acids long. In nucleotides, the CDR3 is TGCGCCAGCAGCCACGAAGCCCAGGACAGGGGAAATTCACCCCTCCACTTT. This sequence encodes CASSHEAQDRGNSPLHF.

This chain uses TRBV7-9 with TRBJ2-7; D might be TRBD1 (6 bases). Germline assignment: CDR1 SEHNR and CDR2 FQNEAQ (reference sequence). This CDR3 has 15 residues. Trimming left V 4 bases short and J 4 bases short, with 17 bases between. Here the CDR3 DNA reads TGTGCCAGCAGCTATACACAGGGCGCAACTTACGAGCAGTACTTC. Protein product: CASSYTQGATYEQYF.

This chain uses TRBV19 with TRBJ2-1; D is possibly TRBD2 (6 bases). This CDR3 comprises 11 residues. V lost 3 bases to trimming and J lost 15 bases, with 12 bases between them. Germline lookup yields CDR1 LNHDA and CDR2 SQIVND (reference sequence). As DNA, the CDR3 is TGTGCCAGTAGTATGGGGAGGTATCTGTTCTTC. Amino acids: CASSMGRYLFF. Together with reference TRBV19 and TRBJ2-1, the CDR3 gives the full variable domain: DGGITQSPKYLFRKEGQNVTLSCEQNLNHDAMYWYRQDPGQGLRLIYYSQIVNDFQKGDIAEGYSVSREKKESFPLTVTSAQKNPTAFYLCASSMGRYLFFGPGTRLTVL.

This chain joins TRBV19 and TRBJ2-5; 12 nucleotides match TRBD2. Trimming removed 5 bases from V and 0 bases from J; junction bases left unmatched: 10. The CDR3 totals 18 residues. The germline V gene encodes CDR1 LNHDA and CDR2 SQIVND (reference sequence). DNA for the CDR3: TGTGCCAGTAGTCAGATTGGGGCTAGCGGGGGGGACCAAGAGACCCAGTACTTC. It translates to CASSQIGASGGDQETQYF.

This CDR3 reads CASTLGTGWGDGYTF. CDR3 bases: TGTGCCAGCACCCTGGGGACAGGGTGGGGCGATGGCTACACCTTC. J is TRBJ1-2 and V is TRBV6-5; TRBD1 matches 9 bases. V lost 7 bases and J lost 6; bases outside the gene matches: 12. Germline-derived CDR1 and CDR2 are MNHEY and SVGAGI. This CDR3 has 15 residues.